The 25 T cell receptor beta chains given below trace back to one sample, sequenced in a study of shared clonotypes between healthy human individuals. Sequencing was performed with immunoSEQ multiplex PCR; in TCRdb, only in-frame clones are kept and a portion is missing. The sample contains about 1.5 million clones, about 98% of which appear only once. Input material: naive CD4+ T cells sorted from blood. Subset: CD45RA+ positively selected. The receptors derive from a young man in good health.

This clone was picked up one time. CDR3 in DNA: TGTGCCAGCAGCTTGGCCGGGACAGGGCCCTACGAGCAGTACTTC. As protein: CASSLAGTGPYEQYF. The V and J genes are TRBV7-9 and TRBJ2-7, with TRBD1 matching 9 bases. This CDR3 comprises 15 residues. Germline CDR1 reads SEHNR; CDR2 reads FQNEAQ (reference sequence). With V trimmed by 3 bases and J by 2 bases, 5 bases remained unmatched.

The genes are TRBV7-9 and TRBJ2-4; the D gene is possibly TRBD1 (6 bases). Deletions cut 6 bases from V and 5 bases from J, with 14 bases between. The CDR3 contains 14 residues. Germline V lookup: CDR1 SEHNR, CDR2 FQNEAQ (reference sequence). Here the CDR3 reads CASSSPGTQNIQYF. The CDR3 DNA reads TGTGCCAGCAGTTCCCCGGGGACACAAAACATTCAGTACTTC.

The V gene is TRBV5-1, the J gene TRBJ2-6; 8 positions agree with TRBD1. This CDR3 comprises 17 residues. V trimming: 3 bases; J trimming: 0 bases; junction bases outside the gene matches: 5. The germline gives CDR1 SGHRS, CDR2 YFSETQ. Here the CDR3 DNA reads TGCGCCAGCAGCTCCGGGACAGGTGTCTCTGGGGCCAACGTCCTGACTTTC. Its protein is CASSSGTGVSGANVLTF.

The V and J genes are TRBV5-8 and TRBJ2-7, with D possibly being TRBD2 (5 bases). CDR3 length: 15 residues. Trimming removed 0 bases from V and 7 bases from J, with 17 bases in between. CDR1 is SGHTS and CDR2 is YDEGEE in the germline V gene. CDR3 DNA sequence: TGTGCCAGCAGCTTGGGGTTGGTAGAGCCGGGAGAGCAGTACTTC. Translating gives CASSLGLVEPGEQYF.

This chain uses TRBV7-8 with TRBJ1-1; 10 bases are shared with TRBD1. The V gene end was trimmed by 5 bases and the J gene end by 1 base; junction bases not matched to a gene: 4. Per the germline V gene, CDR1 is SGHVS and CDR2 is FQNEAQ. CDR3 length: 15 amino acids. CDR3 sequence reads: CASSPGQGRNTEAFF. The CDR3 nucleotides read TGTGCCAGCAGCCCGGGACAGGGGAGGAACACTGAAGCTTTCTTT. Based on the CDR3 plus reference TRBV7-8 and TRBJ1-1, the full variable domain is GAGVSQSPRYKVAKRGQDVALRCDPISGHVSLFWYQQALGQGPEFLTYFQNEAQLDKSGLPSDRFFAERPEGSVSTLKIQRTQQEDSAVYLCASSPGQGRNTEAFFGQGTRLTVV.

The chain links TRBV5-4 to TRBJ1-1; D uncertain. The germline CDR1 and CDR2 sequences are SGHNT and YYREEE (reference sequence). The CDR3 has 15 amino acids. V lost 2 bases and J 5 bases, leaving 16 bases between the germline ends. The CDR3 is CASSLFPGGGTEAFF. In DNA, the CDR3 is TGTGCCAGCAGCTTATTTCCAGGAGGAGGAACTGAAGCTTTCTTT.

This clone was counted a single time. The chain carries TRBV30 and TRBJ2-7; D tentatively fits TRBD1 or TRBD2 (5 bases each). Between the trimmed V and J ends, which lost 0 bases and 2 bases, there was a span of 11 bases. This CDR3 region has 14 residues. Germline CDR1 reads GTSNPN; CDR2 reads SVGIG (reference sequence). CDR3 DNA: TGTGCCTGGAGTGTAGGGACCCCACCCTACGAGCAGTACTTC. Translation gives CAWSVGTPPYEQYF.

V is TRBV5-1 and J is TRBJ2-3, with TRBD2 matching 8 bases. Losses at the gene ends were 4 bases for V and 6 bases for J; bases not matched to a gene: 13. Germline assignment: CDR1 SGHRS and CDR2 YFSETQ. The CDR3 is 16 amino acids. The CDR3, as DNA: TGCGCCAGCAGCGGAGCGGGAGCGTGGGGTCAGGATACGCAGTATTTT. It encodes CASSGAGAWGQDTQYF. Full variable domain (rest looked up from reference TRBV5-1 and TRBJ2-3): KAGVTQTPRYLIKTRGQQVTLSCSPISGHRSVSWYQQTPGQGLQFLFEYFSETQRNKGNFPGRFSGRQFSNSRSEMNVSTLELGDSALYLCASSGAGAWGQDTQYFGPGTRLTVL.

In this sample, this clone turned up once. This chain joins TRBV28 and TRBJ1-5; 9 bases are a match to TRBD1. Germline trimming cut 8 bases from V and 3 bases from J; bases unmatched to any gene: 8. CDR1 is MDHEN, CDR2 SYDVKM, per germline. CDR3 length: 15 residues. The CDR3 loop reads CASGPGQGINQPQHF. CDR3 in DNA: TGTGCCAGCGGGCCGGGACAGGGTATCAATCAGCCCCAGCATTTT.

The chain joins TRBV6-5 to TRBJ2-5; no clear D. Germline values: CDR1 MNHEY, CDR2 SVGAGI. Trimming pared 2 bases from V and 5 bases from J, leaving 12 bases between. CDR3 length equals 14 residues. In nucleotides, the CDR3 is TGTGCCAGCAGTTACAGACCCGTCAGTGAGACCCAGTACTTC. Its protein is CASSYRPVSETQYF.

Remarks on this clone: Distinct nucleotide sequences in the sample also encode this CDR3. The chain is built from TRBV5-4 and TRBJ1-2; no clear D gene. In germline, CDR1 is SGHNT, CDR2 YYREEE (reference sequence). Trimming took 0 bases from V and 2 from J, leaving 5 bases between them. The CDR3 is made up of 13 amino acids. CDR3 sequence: CASSLGGNYGYTF. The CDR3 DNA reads TGTGCCAGCAGCTTGGGAGGAAACTATGGCTACACCTTC.

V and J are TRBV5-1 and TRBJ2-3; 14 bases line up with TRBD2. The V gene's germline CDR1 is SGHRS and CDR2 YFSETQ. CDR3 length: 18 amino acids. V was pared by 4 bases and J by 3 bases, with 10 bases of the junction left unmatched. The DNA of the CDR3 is TGCGCCAGCAGCCTCGGACTAGCGGGAGGATTTTTGACAGATACGCAGTATTTT. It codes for CASSLGLAGGFLTDTQYF.

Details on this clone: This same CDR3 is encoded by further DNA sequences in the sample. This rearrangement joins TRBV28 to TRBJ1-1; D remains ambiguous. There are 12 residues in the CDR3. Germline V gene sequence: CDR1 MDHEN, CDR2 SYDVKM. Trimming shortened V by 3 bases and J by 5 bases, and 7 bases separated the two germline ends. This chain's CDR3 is CASSFRGTEAFF. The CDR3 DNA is TGTGCCAGCAGTTTTCGGGGAACTGAAGCTTTCTTT.

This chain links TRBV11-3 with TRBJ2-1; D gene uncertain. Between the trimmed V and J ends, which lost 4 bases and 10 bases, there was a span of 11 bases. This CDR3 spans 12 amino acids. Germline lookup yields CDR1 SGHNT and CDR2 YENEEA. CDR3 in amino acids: CASSSSGSEQFF. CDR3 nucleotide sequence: TGTGCCAGCAGCTCTTCCGGGTCAGAGCAGTTCTTC. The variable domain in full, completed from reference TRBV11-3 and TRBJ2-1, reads EAGVVQSPRYKIIEKKQPVAFWCNPISGHNTLYWYLQNLGQGPELLIRYENEEAVDDSQLPKDRFSAERLKGVDSTLKIQPAELGDSAVYLCASSSSGSEQFFGPGTRLTVL.

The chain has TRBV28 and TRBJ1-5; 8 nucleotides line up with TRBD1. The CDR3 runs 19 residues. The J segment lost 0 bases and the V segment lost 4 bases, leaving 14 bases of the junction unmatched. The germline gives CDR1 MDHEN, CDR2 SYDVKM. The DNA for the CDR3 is TGTGCCAGCAGTTCCTTACGGGCAGGGGGCCCTGGTAGCAATCAGCCCCAGCATTTT. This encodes CASSSLRAGGPGSNQPQHF. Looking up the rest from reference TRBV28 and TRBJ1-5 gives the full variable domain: DVKVTQSSRYLVKRTGEKVFLECVQDMDHENMFWYRQDPGLGLRLIYFSYDVKMKEKGDIPEGYSVSREKKERFSLILESASTNQTSMYLCASSSLRAGGPGSNQPQHFGDGTRLSIL.

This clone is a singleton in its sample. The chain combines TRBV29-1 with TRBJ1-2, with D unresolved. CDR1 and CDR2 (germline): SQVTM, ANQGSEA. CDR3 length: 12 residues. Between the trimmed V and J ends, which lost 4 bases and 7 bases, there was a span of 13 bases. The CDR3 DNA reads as TGCAGCGTTGTGCCTTTCGCCGGTGGCTACACCTTC. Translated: CSVVPFAGGYTF.

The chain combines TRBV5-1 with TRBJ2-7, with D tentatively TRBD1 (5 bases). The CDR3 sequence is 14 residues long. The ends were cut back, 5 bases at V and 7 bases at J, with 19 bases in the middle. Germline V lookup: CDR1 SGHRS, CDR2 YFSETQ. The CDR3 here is CASSRGTPRGEQYF. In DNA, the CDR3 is TGCGCCAGCAGTAGGGGTACTCCTCGTGGGGAGCAGTACTTC.

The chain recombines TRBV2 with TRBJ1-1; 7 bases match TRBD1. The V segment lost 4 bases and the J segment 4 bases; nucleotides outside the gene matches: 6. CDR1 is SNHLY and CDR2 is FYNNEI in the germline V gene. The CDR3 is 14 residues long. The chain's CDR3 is CASSVRGSGTEAFF. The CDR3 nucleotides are TGTGCCAGCAGTGTCAGGGGGTCCGGCACTGAAGCTTTCTTT.

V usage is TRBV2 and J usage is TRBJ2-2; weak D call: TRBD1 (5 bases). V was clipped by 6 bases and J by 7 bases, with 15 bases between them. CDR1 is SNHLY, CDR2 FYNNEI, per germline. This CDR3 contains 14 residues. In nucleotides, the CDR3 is TGTGCCAGCAGCGAACAGGAATTGAACGGGGAGCTGTTTTTT. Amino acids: CASSEQELNGELFF.

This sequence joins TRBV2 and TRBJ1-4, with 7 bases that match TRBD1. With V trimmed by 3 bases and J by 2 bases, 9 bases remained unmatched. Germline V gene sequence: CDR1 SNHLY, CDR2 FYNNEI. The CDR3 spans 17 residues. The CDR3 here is CASSDSSRGFTNEKLFF. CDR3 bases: TGTGCCAGCAGTGATTCTTCCAGGGGGTTTACTAATGAAAAACTGTTTTTT.

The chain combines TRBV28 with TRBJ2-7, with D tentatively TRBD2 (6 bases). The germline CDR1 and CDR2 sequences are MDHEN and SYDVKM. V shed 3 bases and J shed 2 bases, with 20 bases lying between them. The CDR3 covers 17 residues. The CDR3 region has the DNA TGTGCCAGCAGTTTTCGTCGGTTAGCGGCCTCGACCTACGAGCAGTACTTC. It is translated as CASSFRRLAASTYEQYF.

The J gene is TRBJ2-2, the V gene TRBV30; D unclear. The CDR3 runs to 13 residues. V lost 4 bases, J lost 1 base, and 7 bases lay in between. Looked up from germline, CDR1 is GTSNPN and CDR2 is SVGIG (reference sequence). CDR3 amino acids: CAWTRQNTGELFF. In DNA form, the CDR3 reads TGTGCCTGGACCCGTCAGAACACCGGGGAGCTGTTTTTT.

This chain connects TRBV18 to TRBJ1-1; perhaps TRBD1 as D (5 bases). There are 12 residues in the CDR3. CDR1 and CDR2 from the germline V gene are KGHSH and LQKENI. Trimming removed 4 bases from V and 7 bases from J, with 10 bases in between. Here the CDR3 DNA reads TGTGCCAGCTCACTAAGGGACGGTGAAGCTTTCTTT. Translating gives CASSLRDGEAFF.

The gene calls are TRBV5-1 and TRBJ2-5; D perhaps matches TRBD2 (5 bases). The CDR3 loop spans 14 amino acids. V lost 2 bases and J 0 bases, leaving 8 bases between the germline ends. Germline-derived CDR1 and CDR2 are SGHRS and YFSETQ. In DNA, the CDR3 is TGCGCCAGCAGCTTCCCGGGGTACCAAGAGACCCAGTACTTC. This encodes CASSFPGYQETQYF. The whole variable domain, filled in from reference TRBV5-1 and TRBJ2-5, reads KAGVTQTPRYLIKTRGQQVTLSCSPISGHRSVSWYQQTPGQGLQFLFEYFSETQRNKGNFPGRFSGRQFSNSRSEMNVSTLELGDSALYLCASSFPGYQETQYFGPGTRLLVL.

The CDR3 region has the DNA TGTGCCAGCAGTAAACAGGGGGCGAGCAATCAGCCCCAGCATTTT. It specifies CASSKQGASNQPQHF. V is TRBV28 and J is TRBJ1-5; 9 nucleotides align to TRBD1. The CDR3 contains 15 residues. Germline V gene lookup returns CDR1 MDHEN and CDR2 SYDVKM. Trimming took 5 bases from V and 1 from J; bases not matched to a gene: 3.